Below, 4 T cell receptor beta chains from the same sample are listed, as sequenced in a study of T cells after yellow fever vaccination. TCRdb redid the calling of the 5' RACE reads with MiXCR, one entry per CDR3 protein. The table shows 450,000 to 550,000 distinct CDR3 sequences, with under 25% occurring only once. Sample: PBMCs, taken 15 days after the yellow fever booster vaccination. These TCRs come from a man aged 25 to 40 who received the YFV17D yellow fever vaccine.

The table lists this clonotype with many counts. V gene TRBV9 combines with J gene TRBJ2-5; D ambiguous. Germline CDR1 SGDLS, CDR2 YYNGEE. The V end was cut by 4 bases, the J end by 5 bases, with 15 bases between. The CDR3 has 14 residues. CDR3 sequence (DNA): TGTGCCAGCAGCCCCCGGCCCCTTACGGAGACCCAGTACTTC. It specifies CASSPRPLTETQYF.

This clonotype was detected ten times or more. This chain uses TRBV12-3 or TRBV12-4 with TRBJ2-3; D ambiguous. V was cut by 3 bases and J by 6 bases, with 10 bases left in between. There are 13 residues in the CDR3. The CDR3 nucleotides read TGTGCCAGCAGTTTTCTTACGTCGGATACGCAGTATTTT. Amino acid sequence: CASSFLTSDTQYF.

This clonotype was seen a few times. This chain joins TRBV12-3 or TRBV12-4 and TRBJ2-5; tentative D call: TRBD2 (6 bases). CDR3 size: 14 residues. Deletions cut 5 bases from V and 2 bases from J, with 12 bases between. CDR3 DNA sequence: TGTGCCAGCAGTCGGACGGGAGCTCAAGAGACCCAGTACTTC. It translates to CASSRTGAQETQYF.

This clonotype was observed a handful of times. The chain combines TRBV12-3 or TRBV12-4 with TRBJ1-5, with D unresolved. This CDR3 has 13 residues. The V end was cut by 7 bases, the J end by 4 bases, with 11 bases between. The CDR3 nucleotides are TGTGCCAGCAAGGGCAGCCAGAATCAGCCCCAGCATTTT. This gives the protein CASKGSQNQPQHF.